Each of the 14 T cell receptor beta chains below was sequenced from the same sample in a study of blood T cell repertoires in COVID-19. Sequencing was performed with immunoSEQ multiplex PCR; in TCRdb, only in-frame clones are kept and a portion is missing. Counted here are under 350,000 clones, 75% to 90% occurring once; the ten biggest clones make up around 2%. The sample comprised peripheral blood. These receptors all stem from a man in his forties or fifties with acute or convalescent COVID-19.

The CDR3 bases are TGTGCCAGCAGCCAACAGGGGGCAGGGTACAATGAGCAGTTCTTC. Encoded protein: CASSQQGAGYNEQFF. V usage is TRBV11-2 and J usage is TRBJ2-1; 9 bases align to TRBD1. Looked up from germline, CDR1 is SGHAT and CDR2 is FQNNGV. The V and J ends lost 5 bases and 4 bases, in that order; junction bases with no gene match: 6. CDR3 size: 15 residues.

V gene TRBV4-1 combines with J gene TRBJ1-1, with D hard to call. In germline, CDR1 is MGHRA, CDR2 YSYEKL. Trimming removed 5 bases from V and 0 bases from J, with 4 bases in between. The CDR3 length is 12 residues. CDR3 amino acids: CASSGLNTEAFF. The CDR3 bases are TGCGCCAGCAGCGGCCTGAACACTGAAGCTTTCTTT.

This clone was counted only a few times. The chain is built from TRBV6-5 and TRBJ2-7, with D perhaps matching TRBD2 (6 bases). The CDR3 sequence is 15 residues long. The germline V gene encodes CDR1 MNHEY and CDR2 SVGAGI. The ends were cut back, 0 bases at V and 0 bases at J, with 9 bases in the middle. The chain's CDR3 is CASSYSPGDSYEQYF. The CDR3 region has the DNA TGTGCCAGCAGTTACTCCCCGGGGGACTCCTACGAGCAGTACTTC.

The chain is built from TRBV7-2 and TRBJ1-2, with a possible D match to TRBD1 (6 bases). The CDR3 has 13 residues. V was clipped by 4 bases and J by 7 bases, with 13 bases between them. Germline CDR1 reads SGHTA; CDR2 reads FQGNSA. In nucleotides, the CDR3 is TGTGCCAGCAGCTCGACAGGTTCCAGTGGCTACACCTTC. Its translation: CASSSTGSSGYTF.

V is TRBV7-3 and J is TRBJ1-1; 8 positions match TRBD1. CDR1 and CDR2 (germline): SGHTA, FQGTGA. The ends lost 5 bases at V and 1 base at J; junction bases unmatched: 6. The CDR3 length is 15 residues. CDR3 bases: TGTGCCAGCAGCCAACGGACAGGGTGGAACACTGAAGCTTTCTTT. Its translation: CASSQRTGWNTEAFF.

This clone has only one observation. The chain links TRBV7-3 to TRBJ2-1; D is possibly TRBD2 (5 bases). V lost 2 bases, J lost 10 bases, and 12 bases lay in between. The CDR3 contains 13 residues. Germline V gene sequence: CDR1 SGHTA, CDR2 FQGTGA. In DNA, the CDR3 is TGTGCCAGCAGCTTACCGCCCCCGGGGGAGCAGTTCTTC. It is translated as CASSLPPPGEQFF.

The V gene is TRBV19, the J gene TRBJ1-4; D is possibly TRBD1 (6 bases). The CDR3 covers 13 residues. V lost 10 bases and J 4 bases, leaving 13 bases between the germline ends. Germline V CDR1 and CDR2: LNHDA, SQIVND (reference sequence). CDR3 coding DNA: TGTGCCACCAGTACAGGGAGTAATGAAAAACTGTTTTTT. Translated, it gives CATSTGSNEKLFF.

This clone was picked up one time. V gene TRBV24-1 combines with J gene TRBJ2-2; 7 bases are a match to TRBD2. CDR1 and CDR2 from the germline V gene are KGHDR and SFDVKD. With 9 bases clipped from V and 0 bases from J, the junction kept 6 bases outside the gene matches. The CDR3 loop spans 15 amino acids. CDR3 region: CATSRGGPNTGELFF. For the CDR3, the DNA is TGTGCCACCTCCCGGGGAGGGCCGAACACCGGGGAGCTGTTTTTT.

V and J are TRBV7-6 and TRBJ1-5; 8 nucleotides align to TRBD1. J lost 1 base, V lost 1 base, and 3 bases had no gene match. Germline V gives CDR1 SGHVS, CDR2 FNYEAQ. The CDR3 runs to 16 residues. This CDR3 is CASSLETGVSNQPQHF. DNA for the CDR3: TGTGCCAGCAGCTTAGAGACAGGGGTGAGCAATCAGCCCCAGCATTTT.

This chain connects TRBV6-5 to TRBJ1-2; D unclear. The CDR3 runs 13 residues. With 2 bases removed from V and 7 bases from J, the gap between germline ends came to 11 bases. Germline V CDR1 and CDR2: MNHEY, SVGAGI. The chain's CDR3 is CASSYEGLGGYTF. CDR3 nucleotide sequence: TGTGCCAGCAGTTACGAGGGCCTGGGTGGCTACACCTTC.

The chain uses TRBV5-8 and TRBJ2-5, with D perhaps matching TRBD2 (5 bases). Trimming pared 2 bases from V and 5 bases from J, leaving 7 bases between. The length of the CDR3 is 12 residues. Germline V CDR1 and CDR2: SGHTS, YDEGEE. The CDR3 loop is CASSFTGETQYF. In DNA, the CDR3 is TGTGCCAGCAGCTTCACGGGGGAGACCCAGTACTTC.

The gene calls are TRBV29-1 and TRBJ2-3; 11 bases map to TRBD2. Germline V gene lookup returns CDR1 SQVTM and CDR2 ANQGSEA. With 5 bases clipped from V and 2 bases from J, the junction kept 9 bases outside the gene matches. The length of the CDR3 is 16 residues. The DNA of the CDR3 is TGCAGCGTTACCCCCGGGACTAGCGGATACACAGATACGCAGTATTTT. Its protein product is CSVTPGTSGYTDTQYF.

This clone was observed once. The same CDR3 arises from other DNA sequences in this sample as well. The V call is TRBV3-1 (or the pseudogene TRBV3-2), the J call TRBJ2-2; D ambiguous. Trimming pared 1 base from V and 5 bases from J, leaving 5 bases between. The CDR3 length is 13 residues. Germline V gene sequence: CDR1 LGHDT, CDR2 YNNKEL (reference sequence). The CDR3 protein is CASSQVRTGELFF. For the CDR3, the DNA is TGTGCCAGCAGCCAAGTCCGGACCGGGGAGCTGTTTTTT.

The chain joins TRBV6-5 to TRBJ1-5; D not certain. CDR1 and CDR2 (germline): MNHEY, SVGAGI. Trimming stripped 7 bases from V and 3 bases from J, with 16 bases between. There are 15 residues in the CDR3. DNA for the CDR3: TGTGCCAGCAAGGTCGACATTTCCCCCAATCAGCCCCAGCATTTT. Translating it yields CASKVDISPNQPQHF.